These 10 T cell receptor beta chains came from one sample sequenced in a study of T cell responses to AZD1222 COVID-19 vaccine. Measured with immunoSEQ multiplex PCR; TCRdb has only the in-frame clones, and not every one. The sample includes around 160,000 clones, 85% to 95% seen only once; the top ten take approximately 0.58%. The sample consisted of peripheral blood, taken on day 0 of AZD1222 vaccination. All receptors come from an adult in good health.

The rearrangement joins TRBV19 to TRBJ1-5; D possibly corresponds to TRBD1 (5 bases). The V gene lost 8 bases and the J gene lost 5 bases, with 13 bases spanning the gap. The CDR3 extends over 13 amino acids. Per germline, CDR1 LNHDA and CDR2 SQIVND (reference sequence). The CDR3 coding sequence is TGTGCCAGTCGGGACCGCCTCGATCAGCCCCAGCATTTT. Encoded protein: CASRDRLDQPQHF.

This clone has only one observation. The chain employs TRBV29-1 and TRBJ2-6; the D is unclear. Germline lookup yields CDR1 SQVTM and CDR2 ANQGSEA. The ends were cut back, 4 bases at V and 1 base at J, with 5 bases in the middle. The CDR3 length is 13 residues. CDR3 loop: CSVGVSGANVLTF. The CDR3 coding sequence is TGCAGCGTTGGAGTATCTGGGGCCAACGTCCTGACTTTC.

The chain employs TRBV18 and TRBJ1-2; unclear D gene. The CDR3 contains 13 residues. Germline CDR1 reads KGHSH; CDR2 reads LQKENI. Trimming took 6 bases from V and 0 from J, leaving 8 bases between them. The CDR3 coding sequence is TGTGCCAGCTCTCGGGAAGCTAACTATGGCTACACCTTC. Encoded protein: CASSREANYGYTF. Combining the CDR3 with reference TRBV18 and TRBJ1-2 gives the whole variable domain NAGVMQNPRHLVRRRGQEARLRCSPMKGHSHVYWYRQLPEEGLKFMVYLQKENIIDESGMPKERFSAEFPKEGPSILRIQQVVRGDSAAYFCASSREANYGYTFGSGTRLTVV.

The gene calls are TRBV5-1 and TRBJ2-2; D is ambiguous. Trimming took 1 base from V and 3 from J, leaving 7 bases between them. This CDR3 contains 14 residues. Looked up from germline, CDR1 is SGHRS and CDR2 is YFSETQ. The CDR3 nucleotides read TGCGCCAGCAGCTTGATGTCCGACACCGGGGAGCTGTTTTTT. Amino acid sequence: CASSLMSDTGELFF.

The V gene is TRBV4-1, the J gene TRBJ1-2; 7 bases are shared with TRBD1. The length of the CDR3 is 14 residues. V gave up 6 bases and J gave up 4 bases; unmatched junction bases: 8. Germline V gives CDR1 MGHRA, CDR2 YSYEKL. The DNA for the CDR3 is TGCGCCAGCAGTCTCTCGGACAGGACCTATGGCTACACCTTC. Protein product: CASSLSDRTYGYTF.

This chain joins TRBV9 and TRBJ2-7; D unclear. CDR3 length: 12 amino acids. Germline V gives CDR1 SGDLS, CDR2 YYNGEE. V dropped 0 bases and J dropped 6 bases, with 7 bases sitting between them. The CDR3 here is CASSVAHGEQYF. Here the CDR3 DNA reads TGTGCCAGCAGCGTAGCTCACGGCGAGCAGTACTTC.

The chain has TRBV14 and TRBJ2-7, with unresolved D. Germline CDR1 and CDR2: SGHDN and FVKESK. CDR3 length: 16 residues. V was clipped by 1 base and J by 5 bases, with 18 bases between them. The CDR3 bases are TGTGCCAGCAGCCAAGGTGTTAGGACCTCGTCCCACGAGCAGTACTTC. Protein: CASSQGVRTSSHEQYF.

The genes are TRBV2 and TRBJ2-1, with 13 bases fitting TRBD2. Germline V CDR1 and CDR2: SNHLY, FYNNEI. V trimming: 6 bases; J trimming: 9 bases; junction bases outside the gene matches: 5. The CDR3 is 14 residues long. The CDR3 nucleotides are TGTGCCAGCAGGTTACTAGCGGGAGGGAGTGAGCAGTTCTTC. Amino acids: CASRLLAGGSEQFF.

Here the CDR3 DNA reads TGTGCCAGCTCACCACTCGAGGGCGGAGGTTCACCCCTCCACTTT. Translation: CASSPLEGGGSPLHF. The chain employs TRBV18 and TRBJ1-6; D is undetermined. The CDR3 loop spans 15 amino acids. Germline V gene sequence: CDR1 KGHSH, CDR2 LQKENI. V was cut by 1 base and J by 9 bases, with 13 bases left in between.

The V call is TRBV10-2, the J call TRBJ2-7, with D tentatively TRBD2 (6 bases). Germline V gene sequence: CDR1 WSHSY, CDR2 SAAADI. V was trimmed by 9 bases and J by 4 bases, leaving 13 bases between them. The CDR3 is 12 residues long. CDR3 DNA sequence: TGCGCCAGTGGGGAGGACGGGTACGAGCAGTACTTC. Translating gives CASGEDGYEQYF.